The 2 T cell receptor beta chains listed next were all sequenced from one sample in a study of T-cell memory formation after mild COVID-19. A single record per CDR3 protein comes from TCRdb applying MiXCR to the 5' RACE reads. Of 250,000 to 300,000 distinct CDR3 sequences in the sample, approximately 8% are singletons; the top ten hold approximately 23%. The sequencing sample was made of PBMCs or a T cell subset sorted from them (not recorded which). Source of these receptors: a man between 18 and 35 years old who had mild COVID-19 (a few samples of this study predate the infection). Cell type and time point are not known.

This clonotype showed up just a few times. The CDR3 region is CASEGRLNTEAFF. CDR3 DNA: TGTGCCAGCGAGGGACGGTTGAACACTGAAGCTTTCTTT. V and J are TRBV12-3 or TRBV12-4 and TRBJ1-1; tentatively, D is TRBD1 (5 bases). The CDR3 has 13 amino acids. V shed 8 bases and J shed 0 bases, with 10 bases lying between them.

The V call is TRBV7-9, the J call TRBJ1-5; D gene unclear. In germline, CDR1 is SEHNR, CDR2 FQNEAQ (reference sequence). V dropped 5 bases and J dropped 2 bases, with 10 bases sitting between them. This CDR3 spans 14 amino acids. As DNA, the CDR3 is TGTGCCAGCAGCCTATCTGTAGGCAATCAGCCCCAGCATTTT. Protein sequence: CASSLSVGNQPQHF.